Reported below is one T cell receptor beta chain. Its antigen is unidentified. CDR3 length: 19 amino acids. CDR1 is SEHNR, CDR2 FQNEAQ, per germline (reference sequence). V was pared by 1 base and J by 3 bases, with 12 bases of the junction left unmatched. This sample stems from a study of blood T cells in healthy people across ages. The donors, all healthy, were Caucasians living in Russia, aged about 6 to 90. A second PCR, run for 7 to 11 cycles, used a sample-barcoded 5' primer plus a J-beta primer mix. MiXCR was run by TCRdb on the 5' RACE reads, yielding one entry per CDR3 protein. The sample has about 1.4 million distinct CDR3 sequences, almost 60% seen once. Study outcomes and limitations: Getting older went along with TCR beta diversity per million T cells dropping roughly linearly.

The genes are TRBV7-9 and TRBJ2-1; 10 positions agree with TRBD2. The sequenced material came from blood. This TCR derives from a man between 18 and 35 years old in good health. The CDR3 DNA follows: TGTGCCAGCAGCTTAGGGGGGCCGATAGCGGGGGGAATCTACAATGAGCAGTTCTTC. Protein: CASSLGGPIAGGIYNEQFF.